The 26 T cell receptor beta chains presented below share a single source sample, sequenced in a study of technical replicates of blood from a handful of donors. TCRdb's copy holds only in-frame clones and misses some; the assay was immunoSEQ multiplex PCR. The profile shows about 88,000 clones, about nine tenths of them singletons. Sequencing was done on a sample of T cells isolated from PBMCs. These receptor sequences come from a human donor in good health.

The genes are TRBV7-2 and TRBJ1-1; the D gene is possibly TRBD1 (6 bases). CDR3 length: 13 residues. V lost 2 bases to trimming and J lost 5 bases, with 9 bases between them. Germline V gene lookup returns CDR1 SGHTA and CDR2 FQGNSA. The CDR3 bases are TGTGCCAGCAGCTTACAGGGGCGGACTGAAGCTTTCTTT. This gives the protein CASSLQGRTEAFF.

The V and J genes are TRBV25-1 and TRBJ2-3; TRBD2 matches 7 bases. The junction had 3 bases not matched to a gene; V was cut back by 2 bases and J by 7 bases. Germline V gene lookup returns CDR1 MGHDK and CDR2 SYGVNS. CDR3 length equals 13 residues. For the CDR3, the DNA is TGTGCCAGCAGTGAAACTAGCGTAAATACGCAGTATTTT. It specifies CASSETSVNTQYF.

The chain employs TRBV19 and TRBJ1-5; TRBD1 agrees at 7 bases. V lost 7 bases, J lost 7 bases, and 13 bases stayed unmatched. The CDR3 totals 15 residues. Looked up from germline, CDR1 is LNHDA and CDR2 is SQIVND (reference sequence). The DNA of the CDR3 is TGTGCCAGTACTTTCCTCGGGGACAGAGGCCAGCCCCAGCATTTT. It translates to CASTFLGDRGQPQHF.

The rearrangement uses TRBV6-1 and TRBJ2-7, with D tentatively TRBD2 (6 bases). The CDR3 is 14 amino acids. V was shortened by 6 bases and J by 3 bases, with 15 bases between the two germline ends. Germline V CDR1 and CDR2: MNHNS, SASEGT. CDR3 nucleotide sequence: TGTGCCAGCAGGATGGACGGGACTTTCTACGAGCAGTACTTC. This gives the protein CASRMDGTFYEQYF.

This clone was found a few times. This chain joins TRBV6-4 and TRBJ2-5; 12 bases map to TRBD2. V shed 4 bases, J shed 5 bases, and the junction held 5 bases outside the gene matches. There are 15 residues in the CDR3. From germline, CDR1 is MRHNA and CDR2 SNTAGT. CDR3 loop: CASSGLAGGQETQYF. The CDR3 nucleotides read TGTGCCAGCAGTGGCCTAGCGGGGGGGCAGGAGACCCAGTACTTC.

The chain uses TRBV2 and TRBJ1-1; tentative D call: TRBD1 (6 bases). V lost 6 bases and J 11 bases, leaving 16 bases between the germline ends. The CDR3 has 12 amino acids. The germline gives CDR1 SNHLY, CDR2 FYNNEI. CDR3 sequence: CASRGAAPDAFF. In DNA form, the CDR3 reads TGTGCCAGCAGGGGGGCAGCCCCGGATGCTTTCTTT.

The genes are TRBV11-2 and TRBJ2-3; D is ambiguous. CDR3 length: 13 residues. The germline V gene encodes CDR1 SGHAT and CDR2 FQNNGV. V was cut by 0 bases and J by 8 bases, with 9 bases left in between. For the CDR3, the DNA is TGTGCCAGCAGCTTAGATCAGCGAGGTACGCAGTATTTT. Translating it yields CASSLDQRGTQYF.

The chain links TRBV7-2 to TRBJ2-2; 9 positions match TRBD2. Unmatched junction bases numbered 9, after V lost 2 bases and J lost 5 bases. The CDR3 runs 17 residues. Germline V gives CDR1 SGHTA, CDR2 FQGNSA. Here the CDR3 reads CASSLNRGTSMTGELFF. CDR3 nucleotides: TGTGCCAGCAGCTTAAATAGGGGGACTAGCATGACCGGGGAGCTGTTTTTT.

The chain links TRBV5-6 to TRBJ2-7; no reliable D call. V lost 2 bases and J lost 0, with 6 bases in between. CDR3 length equals 13 residues. Looked up from germline, CDR1 is SGHDT and CDR2 is YYEEEE. The CDR3 nucleotides read TGTGCCAGCAGCTTCCGCGGCTCCTACGAGCAGTACTTC. Its translation: CASSFRGSYEQYF.

This rearrangement joins TRBV5-1 to TRBJ2-1; tentatively, D is TRBD1 (6 bases). The germline CDR1 and CDR2 sequences are SGHRS and YFSETQ. The CDR3 covers 16 residues. V was clipped by 2 bases and J by 5 bases, with 17 bases between them. CDR3 sequence: CASSLQGPDYHNEQFF. The CDR3 DNA is TGCGCCAGCAGCTTACAGGGACCCGATTACCACAATGAGCAGTTCTTC.

The CDR3 here is CASGRGPAGGKYEQYF. In nucleotides, the CDR3 is TGCGCCAGCGGACGGGGCCCTGCGGGAGGGAAATACGAGCAGTACTTC. The rearrangement uses TRBV5-1 and TRBJ2-7; 9 bases match TRBD2. The V gene's germline CDR1 is SGHRS and CDR2 YFSETQ. J gave up 4 bases and V 7 bases, and 15 bases lay outside the gene matches. The CDR3 runs to 16 residues. The full variable domain, its missing parts supplied by reference TRBV5-1 and TRBJ2-7, is KAGVTQTPRYLIKTRGQQVTLSCSPISGHRSVSWYQQTPGQGLQFLFEYFSETQRNKGNFPGRFSGRQFSNSRSEMNVSTLELGDSALYLCASGRGPAGGKYEQYFGPGTRLTVT.

The CDR3 DNA is TGTGCCAGCAGCGTAGGGCTAGAGGGCTACGAGCAGTACTTC. It specifies CASSVGLEGYEQYF. The chain links TRBV9 to TRBJ2-7, with D possibly being TRBD2 (5 bases). The CDR3 contains 14 residues. V shed 0 bases and J shed 3 bases, with 10 bases lying between them. Germline CDR1 reads SGDLS; CDR2 reads YYNGEE. The full variable domain, rest sourced from reference TRBV9 and TRBJ2-7, is DSGVTQTPKHLITATGQRVTLRCSPRSGDLSVYWYQQSLDQGLQFLIQYYNGEERAKGNILERFSAQQFPDLHSELNLSSLELGDSALYFCASSVGLEGYEQYFGPGTRLTVT.

The chain has TRBV28 and TRBJ1-1; a possible D gene is TRBD1 (6 bases). Deletions cut 6 bases from V and 6 bases from J, with 23 bases between. In germline, CDR1 is MDHEN, CDR2 SYDVKM. There are 16 residues in the CDR3. This CDR3 reads CASSQRYGQLRAEAFF. CDR3 bases: TGTGCCAGCAGCCAACGATATGGACAGCTCAGGGCTGAAGCTTTCTTT.

In nucleotides, the CDR3 is TGTGCCAGCAGCTCCCCCTGGCCTGGACAGCCTTCCGCGGGCGAGCAGTACTTC. Amino acids: CASSSPWPGQPSAGEQYF. The V call is TRBV7-8, the J call TRBJ2-7, with a possible D match to TRBD1 (6 bases). With 4 bases removed from V and 6 bases from J, the gap between germline ends came to 28 bases. CDR3 length: 18 amino acids. The germline CDR1 and CDR2 sequences are SGHVS and FQNEAQ.

The chain carries TRBV19 and TRBJ2-7, with unresolved D. This CDR3 has 13 amino acids. Between the trimmed V and J ends, which lost 3 bases and 4 bases, there was a span of 10 bases. In germline, CDR1 is LNHDA, CDR2 SQIVND (reference sequence). This CDR3 is CASSIGLVYEQYF. The DNA for the CDR3 is TGTGCCAGTAGTATTGGTTTAGTATACGAGCAGTACTTC.

CDR3 loop: CASSIGRGMFYGYTF. CDR3 nucleotide sequence: TGTGCCAGTAGTATTGGCAGGGGGATGTTCTATGGCTACACCTTC. The chain uses TRBV19 and TRBJ1-2; 7 bases line up with TRBD1. V lost 3 bases, J lost 4 bases, and 8 bases stayed unmatched. CDR1 and CDR2 from the germline V gene are LNHDA and SQIVND (reference sequence). CDR3 length: 15 amino acids.

This clone was counted once. The chain carries TRBV19 and TRBJ1-1; 12 bases match TRBD1. This CDR3 has 14 amino acids. CDR1 and CDR2 from the germline V gene are LNHDA and SQIVND (reference sequence). V shed 5 bases and J 6 bases; nucleotides not matched to a gene: 4. CDR3 DNA sequence: TGTGCCAGTAGTGCCGGGACAGGGGGCCCTGAAGCTTTCTTT. Translation: CASSAGTGGPEAFF.

In its sample, this clone was seen once. The rearrangement links TRBV9 to TRBJ2-3; tentatively, D is TRBD2 (6 bases). The CDR3 is made up of 18 amino acids. Trimming removed 3 bases at V and 0 bases at J, with 20 bases between. The germline CDR1 and CDR2 sequences are SGDLS and YYNGEE. The chain's CDR3 is CASSAGGAHLASTDTQYF. CDR3 coding DNA: TGTGCCAGCAGCGCCGGAGGGGCCCACCTCGCTAGCACAGATACGCAGTATTTT.

The chain joins TRBV29-1 to TRBJ2-7; 7 bases map to TRBD1. CDR1 and CDR2 (germline): SQVTM, ANQGSEA. The CDR3 runs to 13 residues. Losses at the gene ends were 4 bases for V and 9 bases for J; bases not matched to a gene: 12. CDR3 region: CSVAGSDRERQYF. CDR3 sequence (DNA): TGCAGCGTTGCCGGATCCGACAGGGAGCGGCAGTACTTC.

V gene TRBV6-1 combines with J gene TRBJ1-4; 7 bases map to TRBD1. Germline lookup yields CDR1 MNHNS and CDR2 SASEGT. Trimming took 6 bases from V and 7 from J; bases not matched to a gene: 5. The CDR3 spans 13 residues. The CDR3 sequence is CASRQGRGEKLFF. In DNA form, the CDR3 reads TGTGCCAGCAGACAGGGGCGGGGTGAAAAACTGTTTTTT.

This sequence joins TRBV2 and TRBJ2-1, with a tentative D call TRBD2 (5 bases). CDR3 length equals 13 residues. CDR1 and CDR2 from the germline V gene are SNHLY and FYNNEI. Trimming took off 6 bases at V and 1 base at J, with 7 bases between the two ends. CDR3 sequence (DNA): TGTGCCAGCAGCGGACTTTCCTACAATGAGCAGTTCTTC. It codes for CASSGLSYNEQFF.

This sequence joins TRBV7-3 and TRBJ2-1; TRBD2 aligns across 15 bases. Per germline, CDR1 SGHTA and CDR2 FQGTGA. The CDR3 length is 19 residues. The junction had 8 bases not matched to a gene; V was cut back by 5 bases and J by 0 bases. The CDR3: CASSPAGLAGGLSYNEQFF. CDR3 coding DNA: TGTGCCAGCAGCCCTGCGGGACTAGCGGGGGGCCTCTCCTACAATGAGCAGTTCTTC.

This clone occurred once. The chain recombines TRBV19 with TRBJ2-1; 15 positions agree with TRBD2. V trimming: 6 bases; J trimming: 1 base; junction bases outside the gene matches: 10. Germline V gene sequence: CDR1 LNHDA, CDR2 SQIVND (reference sequence). The CDR3 consists of 19 residues. CDR3 loop: CASSPPGLAGGRSYNEQFF. For the CDR3, the DNA is TGTGCCAGTAGCCCACCGGGACTAGCGGGAGGAAGGTCCTACAATGAGCAGTTCTTC.

This chain uses TRBV5-1 with TRBJ2-6; the D is unclear. The ends were cut back, 1 base at V and 0 bases at J, with 5 bases in the middle. The germline gives CDR1 SGHRS, CDR2 YFSETQ. The CDR3 consists of 15 residues. In nucleotides, the CDR3 is TGCGCCAGCAGCTTGACCGGCTCTGGGGCCAACGTCCTGACTTTC. The encoded protein is CASSLTGSGANVLTF.

The rearrangement links TRBV29-1 to TRBJ2-2, with TRBD2 matching over 9 bases. The junction had 4 bases not matched to a gene; V was cut back by 6 bases and J by 2 bases. This CDR3 region has 14 residues. Germline CDR1 reads SQVTM; CDR2 reads ANQGSEA. CDR3 region: CSVEREVNTGELFF. As DNA, the CDR3 is TGCAGCGTGGAGCGGGAGGTAAACACCGGGGAGCTGTTTTTT.

The chain links TRBV5-8 to TRBJ1-2, with a weak D call TRBD1 (6 bases). Germline V gives CDR1 SGHTS, CDR2 YDEGEE. This CDR3 is built from 14 residues. Trimming removed 4 bases from V and 5 bases from J, with 15 bases in between. CDR3 amino acids: CASSTGQLQYGYTF. The DNA for the CDR3 is TGTGCCAGCAGCACCGGACAGCTCCAATATGGCTACACCTTC.